Listed below are T cell receptor beta chains from one sample, sequenced in a study of blood T cells in healthy people across ages. One entry per CDR3 protein results from TCRdb running MiXCR on the 5' RACE reads. The table records over a million distinct CDR3 sequences, roughly 60% of them present only once. The sample consisted of blood. These receptors were obtained from a man aged 18-30 years in good health. CDR3s include the opening cysteine and the closing phenylalanine or tryptophan. The D gene is left open where the match is weak. Expanded clones get a size class; other rows say once, few or many, or leave the size out.

cdr3_nt cdr3_aa j_call d_call clone_size v_call
TGTGCCAGCACCAGCGGGGGGGCTTTCGATACGCAGTATTTT CASTSGGAFDTQYF TRBJ2-3 TRBD2 NA TRBV2
TGTGTCAGCAGCCCGGGGGGTCCAGTTCATTCACCCCTCCACTTT CVSSPGGPVHSPLHF TRBJ1-6 NA NA TRBV7-2
TGTGCCAGCGGGGCGGCGGTGCGGGATAATGAGCAGTTCTTC CASGAAVRDNEQFF TRBJ2-1 NA NA TRBV12-3/TRBV12-4
TGTGCCATCAGTGAGCTAGCGGGGGGGCCGACAGATACGCAGTATTTT CAISELAGGPTDTQYF TRBJ2-3 TRBD2 NA TRBV10-3
TGTGCCAGCAGTTTTCTAGGGTATCAGCCCCAGCATTTT CASSFLGYQPQHF TRBJ1-5 NA NA TRBV28
TGCAGTGCTCCGGGACAGGGGAGGGAGGAGCAGTACTTC CSAPGQGREEQYF TRBJ2-4 TRBD1 NA TRBV20-1
TGTGCCAGCAGCTTGGGGGGGCTCCAGCCCCAGCATTTT CASSLGGLQPQHF TRBJ1-5 NA NA TRBV7-2
TGCAGCGCTGGTGTCCAGACCTACGAGCAGTTCTTC CSAGVQTYEQFF TRBJ2-1 NA NA TRBV29-1
TGTGCCAGCAGCCAAGTGGGAGGGACTAGCGATAATGAGCAGTTCTTC CASSQVGGTSDNEQFF TRBJ2-1 TRBD2 NA TRBV3-1
TGCAGCGTTGAAGAGGGGGCCCGCGAGCAGTACTTC CSVEEGAREQYF TRBJ2-7 NA NA TRBV29-1
TGTGCCACCAGCAGAGACTTAGCGGGAGCCTACGAGCAGTACTTC CATSRDLAGAYEQYF TRBJ2-7 TRBD2 few TRBV15
TGTGCCAGCAGCCCCTTTGTCTCGGGAAATGAGCAGTTCTTC CASSPFVSGNEQFF TRBJ2-1 NA NA TRBV7-9
TGTGCCAGCGAAACCGGGACAGGCTTCATGGGACAGGAAGCTTTCTTT CASETGTGFMGQEAFF TRBJ1-1 TRBD1 once TRBV11-2
TGCAGCGTGGGGGGGGCTCAACCCCCCTACACAGATACGCAGTATTTT CSVGGAQPPYTDTQYF TRBJ2-3 NA few TRBV29-1
TGCAGTGCTAGAGGCCCTAGGGGTCCTGAAGCTTTCTTT CSARGPRGPEAFF TRBJ1-1 NA NA TRBV20-1
TGTGCCAGCAGACACGCCGGGAGGGGCTATGGCTACACCTTC CASRHAGRGYGYTF TRBJ1-2 NA NA TRBV27
TGCGCCAGCAGCCAAGCCATCCCTTTCACAAACTCCTACAATGAGCAGTTCTTC CASSQAIPFTNSYNEQFF TRBJ2-1 NA NA TRBV4-1
TGTGCCAGCAGCTCCCAGGGGGACGAGCAGTACTTC CASSSQGDEQYF TRBJ2-7 TRBD1 many TRBV12-3/TRBV12-4
TGCAGTGCCCAAGCGGGAGGCTTCCTCCAAGAGACCCAGTACTTC CSAQAGGFLQETQYF TRBJ2-5 TRBD2 NA TRBV20-1
TGTGCCAGCAGCTTACCTGCTGCAGATGGGCCGAGCACAGATACGCAGTATTTT CASSLPAADGPSTDTQYF TRBJ2-3 NA NA TRBV7-2